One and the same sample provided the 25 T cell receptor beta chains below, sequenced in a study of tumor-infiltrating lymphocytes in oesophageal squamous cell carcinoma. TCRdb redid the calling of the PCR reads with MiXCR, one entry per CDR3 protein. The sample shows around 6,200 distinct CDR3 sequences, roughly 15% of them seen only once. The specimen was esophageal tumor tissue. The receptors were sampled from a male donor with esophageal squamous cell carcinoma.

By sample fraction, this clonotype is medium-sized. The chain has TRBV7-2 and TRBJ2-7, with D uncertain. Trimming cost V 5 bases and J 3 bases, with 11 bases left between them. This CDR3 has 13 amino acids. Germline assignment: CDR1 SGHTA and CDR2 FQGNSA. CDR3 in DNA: TGTGCCAGCAGCCTCCTGCCCAACTACGAGCAGTACTTC. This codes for CASSLLPNYEQYF.

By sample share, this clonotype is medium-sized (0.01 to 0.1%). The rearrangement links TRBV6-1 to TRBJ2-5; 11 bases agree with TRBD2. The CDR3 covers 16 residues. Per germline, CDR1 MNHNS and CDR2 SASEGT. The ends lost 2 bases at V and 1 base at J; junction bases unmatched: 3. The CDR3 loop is CASSELAGGPQETQYF. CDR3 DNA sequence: TGTGCCAGCAGTGAACTAGCGGGGGGCCCCCAAGAGACCCAGTACTTC.

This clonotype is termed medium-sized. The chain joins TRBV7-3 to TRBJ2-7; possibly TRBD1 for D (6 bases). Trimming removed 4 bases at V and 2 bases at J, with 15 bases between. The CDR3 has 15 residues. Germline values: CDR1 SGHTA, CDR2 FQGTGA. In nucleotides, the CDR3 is TGTGCCAGCAGCTGGGCGGTTGGGGACACCTACGAGCAGTACTTC. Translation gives CASSWAVGDTYEQYF.

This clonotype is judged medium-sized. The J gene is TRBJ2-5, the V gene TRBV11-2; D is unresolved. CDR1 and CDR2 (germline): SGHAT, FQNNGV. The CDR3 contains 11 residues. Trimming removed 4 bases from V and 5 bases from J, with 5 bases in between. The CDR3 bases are TGTGCCAGCAGCTCCCCGGAGACCCAGTACTTC. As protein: CASSSPETQYF.

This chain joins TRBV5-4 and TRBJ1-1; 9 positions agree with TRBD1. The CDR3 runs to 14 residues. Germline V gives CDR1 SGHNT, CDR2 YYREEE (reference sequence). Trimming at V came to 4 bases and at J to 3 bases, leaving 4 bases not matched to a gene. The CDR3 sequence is CASSDRGRDTEAFF. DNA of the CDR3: TGTGCCAGCAGCGACAGGGGGAGGGACACTGAAGCTTTCTTT. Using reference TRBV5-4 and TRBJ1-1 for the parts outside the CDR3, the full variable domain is ETGVTQSPTHLIKTRGQQVTLRCSSQSGHNTVSWYQQALGQGPQFIFQYYREEENGRGNFPPRFSGLQFPNYSSELNVNALELDDSALYLCASSDRGRDTEAFFGQGTRLTVV.

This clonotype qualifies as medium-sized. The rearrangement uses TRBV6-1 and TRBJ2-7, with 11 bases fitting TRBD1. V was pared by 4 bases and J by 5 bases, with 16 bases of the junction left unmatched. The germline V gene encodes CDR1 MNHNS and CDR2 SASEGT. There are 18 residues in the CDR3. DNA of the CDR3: TGTGCCAGCAGTGGCCGGGACAGGGGGGTTAGCGTATTCCACGAGCAGTACTTC. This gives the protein CASSGRDRGVSVFHEQYF.

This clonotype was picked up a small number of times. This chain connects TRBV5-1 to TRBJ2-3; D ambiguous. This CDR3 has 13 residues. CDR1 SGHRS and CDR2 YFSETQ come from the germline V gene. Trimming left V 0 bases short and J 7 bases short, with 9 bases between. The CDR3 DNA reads TGCGCCAGCAGCTTGGCCACCCTAAATACGCAGTATTTT. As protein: CASSLATLNTQYF.

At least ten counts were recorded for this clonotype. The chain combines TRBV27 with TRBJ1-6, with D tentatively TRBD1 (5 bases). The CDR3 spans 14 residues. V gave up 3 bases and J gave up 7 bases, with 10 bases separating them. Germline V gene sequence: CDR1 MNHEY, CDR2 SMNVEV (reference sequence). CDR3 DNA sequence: TGTGCCAGCAGTTTTTTAGGGGCCAATTCACCCCTCCACTTT. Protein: CASSFLGANSPLHF.

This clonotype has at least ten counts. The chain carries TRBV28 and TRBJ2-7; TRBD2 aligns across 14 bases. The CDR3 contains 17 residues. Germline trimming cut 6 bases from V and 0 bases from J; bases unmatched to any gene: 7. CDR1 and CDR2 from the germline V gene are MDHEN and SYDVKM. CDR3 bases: TGTGCCAGCAGCCTGGGGACTAGCGGGGGCCTCTCCTACGAGCAGTACTTC. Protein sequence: CASSLGTSGGLSYEQYF.

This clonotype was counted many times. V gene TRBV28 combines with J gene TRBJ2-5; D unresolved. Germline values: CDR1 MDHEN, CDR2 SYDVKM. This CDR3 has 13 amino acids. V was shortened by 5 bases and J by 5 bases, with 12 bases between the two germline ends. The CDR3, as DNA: TGTGCCAGCAGTCCCCCGCCATGGGAGACCCAGTACTTC. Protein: CASSPPPWETQYF. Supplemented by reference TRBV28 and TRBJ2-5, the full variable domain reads DVKVTQSSRYLVKRTGEKVFLECVQDMDHENMFWYRQDPGLGLRLIYFSYDVKMKEKGDIPEGYSVSREKKERFSLILESASTNQTSMYLCASSPPPWETQYFGPGTRLLVL.

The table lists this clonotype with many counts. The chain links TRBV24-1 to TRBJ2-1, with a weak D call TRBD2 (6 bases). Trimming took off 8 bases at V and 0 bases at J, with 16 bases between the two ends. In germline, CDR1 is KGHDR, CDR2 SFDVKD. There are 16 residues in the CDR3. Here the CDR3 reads CATKGSDGSSYNEQFF. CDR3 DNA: TGTGCCACCAAAGGAAGTGACGGGAGCTCCTACAATGAGCAGTTCTTC.

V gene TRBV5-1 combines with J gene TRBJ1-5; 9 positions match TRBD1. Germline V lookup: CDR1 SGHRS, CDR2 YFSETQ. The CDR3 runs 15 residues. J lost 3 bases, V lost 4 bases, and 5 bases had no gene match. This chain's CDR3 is CASSQGQGHNQPQHF. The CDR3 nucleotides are TGCGCCAGCAGCCAGGGACAGGGACACAATCAGCCCCAGCATTTT.

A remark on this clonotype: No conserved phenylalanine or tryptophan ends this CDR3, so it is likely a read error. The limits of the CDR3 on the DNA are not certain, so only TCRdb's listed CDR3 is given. The CDR3 spells CASSVGLVNEQFFGA. The chain uses TRBV7-9 and TRBJ2-6; the listed D gene, TRBD2, was not tested against the DNA. Germline CDR1 SEHNR, CDR2 FQNEAQ (reference sequence). The CDR3 contains 15 residues when both ends are counted.

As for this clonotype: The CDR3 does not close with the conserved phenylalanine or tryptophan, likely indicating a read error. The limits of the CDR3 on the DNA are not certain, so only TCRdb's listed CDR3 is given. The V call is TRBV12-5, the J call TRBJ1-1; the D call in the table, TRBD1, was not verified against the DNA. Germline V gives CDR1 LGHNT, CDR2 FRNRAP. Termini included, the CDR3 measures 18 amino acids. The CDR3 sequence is CASGLAGGPPTMSSSSGQ.

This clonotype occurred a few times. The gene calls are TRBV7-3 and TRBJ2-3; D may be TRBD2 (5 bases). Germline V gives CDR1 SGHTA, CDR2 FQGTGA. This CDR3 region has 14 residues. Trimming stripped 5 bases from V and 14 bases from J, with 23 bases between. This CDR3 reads CASSLAPATGELYF. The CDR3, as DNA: TGTGCCAGCAGCCTGGCGCCGGCGACCGGGGAGCTGTATTTT.

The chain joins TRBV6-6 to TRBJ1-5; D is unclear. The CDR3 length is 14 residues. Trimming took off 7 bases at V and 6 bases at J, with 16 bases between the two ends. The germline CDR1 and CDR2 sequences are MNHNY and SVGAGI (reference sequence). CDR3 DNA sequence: TGTGCCAGCAAATCCAACGACGGGGTTCAGCCCCAGCATTTT. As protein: CASKSNDGVQPQHF.

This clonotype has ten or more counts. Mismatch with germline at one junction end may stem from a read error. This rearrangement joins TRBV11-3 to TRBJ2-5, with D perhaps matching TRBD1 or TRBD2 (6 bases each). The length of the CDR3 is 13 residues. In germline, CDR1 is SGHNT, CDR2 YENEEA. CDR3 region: CATTVGGNSPLHF. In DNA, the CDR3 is TGTGCCACGACAGTAGGGGGGAATTCACCCCTCCACTTC.

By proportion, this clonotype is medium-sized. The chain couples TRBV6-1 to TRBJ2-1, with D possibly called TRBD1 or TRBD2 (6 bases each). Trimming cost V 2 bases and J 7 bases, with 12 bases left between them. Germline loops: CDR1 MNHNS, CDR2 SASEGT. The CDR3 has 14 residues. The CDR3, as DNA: TGTGCCAGCAGTGAATGGACGGGGGCTAATGAGCAGTTCTTC. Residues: CASSEWTGANEQFF.

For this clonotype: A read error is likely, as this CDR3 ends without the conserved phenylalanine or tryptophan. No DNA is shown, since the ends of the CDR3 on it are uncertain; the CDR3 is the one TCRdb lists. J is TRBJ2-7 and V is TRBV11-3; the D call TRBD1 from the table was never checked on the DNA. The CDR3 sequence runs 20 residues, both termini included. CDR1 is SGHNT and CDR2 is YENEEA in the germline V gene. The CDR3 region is CASSQTERGGWGQETQYFGA.

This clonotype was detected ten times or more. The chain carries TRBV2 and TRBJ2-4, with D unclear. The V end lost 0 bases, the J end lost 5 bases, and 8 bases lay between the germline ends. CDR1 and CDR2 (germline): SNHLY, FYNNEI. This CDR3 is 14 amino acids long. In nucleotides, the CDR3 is TGTGCCAGCAGTGAAGCGCTTAGACAAAACATTCAGTACTTC. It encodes CASSEALRQNIQYF.

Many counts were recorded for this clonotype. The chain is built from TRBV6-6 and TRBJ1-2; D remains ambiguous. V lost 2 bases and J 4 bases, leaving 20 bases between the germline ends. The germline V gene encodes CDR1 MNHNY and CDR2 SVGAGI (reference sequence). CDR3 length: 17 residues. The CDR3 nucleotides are TGTGCCAGCAGTTACGCCTTGTGGAGGGCGCGCGGCTATGGCTACACCTTC. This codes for CASSYALWRARGYGYTF.

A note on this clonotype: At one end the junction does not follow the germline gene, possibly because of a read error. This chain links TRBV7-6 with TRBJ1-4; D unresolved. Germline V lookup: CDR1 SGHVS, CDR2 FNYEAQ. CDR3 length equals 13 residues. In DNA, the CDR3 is TGTGGCAGCAGCTCAGGTCTGAATGAAAAACGGTTTTTT. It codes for CGSSSGLNEKRFF.

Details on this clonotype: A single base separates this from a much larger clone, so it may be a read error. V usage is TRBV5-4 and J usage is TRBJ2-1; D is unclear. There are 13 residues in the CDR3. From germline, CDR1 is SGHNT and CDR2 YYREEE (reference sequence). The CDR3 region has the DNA TGTGCCAGCAGCGGCGTGAAGAATTCATCCCTCCACTTC. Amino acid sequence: CASSGVKNSSLHF.

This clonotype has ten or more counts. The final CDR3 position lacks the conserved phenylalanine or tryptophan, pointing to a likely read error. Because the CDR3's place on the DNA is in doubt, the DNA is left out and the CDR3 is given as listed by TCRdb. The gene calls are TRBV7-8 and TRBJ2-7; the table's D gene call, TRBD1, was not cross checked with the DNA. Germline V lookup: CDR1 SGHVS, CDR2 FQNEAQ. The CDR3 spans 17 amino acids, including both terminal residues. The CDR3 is CASSLFQGPSYGYTFGS.

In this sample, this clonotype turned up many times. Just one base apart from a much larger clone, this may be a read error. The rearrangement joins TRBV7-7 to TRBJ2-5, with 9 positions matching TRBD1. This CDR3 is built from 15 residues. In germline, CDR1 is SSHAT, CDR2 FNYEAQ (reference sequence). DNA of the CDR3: TGTGCTAGCAGCTCCGGGACAGGGTTGGGGAATGAGCAGTACTTC. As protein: CASSSGTGLGNEQYF.